Below, 10 T cell receptor beta chains from the same sample are listed, as sequenced in a study of blood T cells in healthy people across ages. The second PCR ran roughly 6 to 12 cycles with a sample-barcoded 5' primer and J-beta primers. TCRdb called the 5' RACE reads again in MiXCR, with one record for every CDR3 protein. The sample records hundreds of thousands of distinct CDR3 sequences, 29% being singletons. The sample comprised blood. The source of these receptors is a woman of 80 years or more in good health.

CDR3: CASSILQGLGDTQYF. CDR3 sequence (DNA): TGTGCCAGTAGTATACTTCAGGGGCTGGGAGATACGCAGTATTTT. V is TRBV19 and J is TRBJ2-3; D might be TRBD1 (6 bases). With 2 bases removed from V and 5 bases from J, the gap between germline ends came to 14 bases. CDR1 and CDR2 from the germline V gene are LNHDA and SQIVND (reference sequence). This CDR3 contains 15 residues. Variable domain in full (rest from reference TRBV19 and TRBJ2-3): DGGITQSPKYLFRKEGQNVTLSCEQNLNHDAMYWYRQDPGQGLRLIYYSQIVNDFQKGDIAEGYSVSREKKESFPLTVTSAQKNPTAFYLCASSILQGLGDTQYFGPGTRLTVL.

This clonotype has at least ten counts. The chain recombines TRBV30 with TRBJ2-7; TRBD2 matches at 11 bases. Trimming removed 5 bases from V and 6 bases from J; junction bases left unmatched: 6. The CDR3 sequence is 13 residues long. Germline values: CDR1 GTSNPN, CDR2 SVGIG (reference sequence). CDR3: CAWSGLAAFEQYF. As DNA, the CDR3 is TGTGCCTGGTCGGGACTAGCGGCTTTCGAGCAGTACTTC.

This clonotype came up many times. The V call is TRBV10-3, the J call TRBJ1-2; a weak D match, TRBD1 (5 bases). Trimming shortened V by 10 bases and J by 5 bases, and 20 bases separated the two germline ends. CDR1 ENHRY and CDR2 SYGVKD come from the germline V gene. This CDR3 is built from 14 residues. CDR3 amino acids: CATRQTPSSYGYTF. The CDR3 region has the DNA TGTGCCACCCGACAGACTCCTTCTTCTTATGGCTACACCTTC.

Details on this clonotype: This may arise from a read error, as a much more abundant clone is one base away. The rearrangement links TRBV12-3 or TRBV12-4 to TRBJ2-7; D not resolved. The CDR3 spans 12 residues. CDR3: CTSSLILYEQYF. The CDR3 DNA follows: TGTACCAGCAGCCTCATCCTCTACGAGCAGTACTTC.

This clonotype was recorded a few times. V gene TRBV7-8 combines with J gene TRBJ2-3, with 7 positions matching TRBD1. The V gene's germline CDR1 is SGHVS and CDR2 FQNEAQ. V gave up 5 bases and J gave up 0 bases; unmatched junction bases: 11. The CDR3 covers 17 residues. The CDR3 protein is CASSQRTGRSSTDTQYF. DNA of the CDR3: TGTGCCAGCAGCCAACGGACAGGCCGATCGAGCACAGATACGCAGTATTTT.

At least ten counts were recorded for this clonotype. The rearrangement uses TRBV3-1 and TRBJ2-5; D gene ambiguous. V dropped 4 bases and J dropped 4 bases, with 13 bases sitting between them. Germline assignment: CDR1 LGHDT and CDR2 YNNKEL (reference sequence). The CDR3 extends over 14 amino acids. Here the CDR3 DNA reads TGTGCCAGCAGCCGGCCCTGGGGTGGAGAGACCCAGTACTTC. Amino acids: CASSRPWGGETQYF.

This clonotype was seen more than once but under ten times. The J gene is TRBJ1-1, the V gene TRBV6-1; D is perhaps TRBD1 (6 bases). V gave up 4 bases and J gave up 1 base, with 10 bases separating them. This CDR3 spans 14 amino acids. Germline lookup yields CDR1 MNHNS and CDR2 SASEGT. CDR3 residues: CASSVQDRNTEAFF. The CDR3 region has the DNA TGTGCCAGCAGTGTCCAGGACAGGAACACTGAAGCTTTCTTT.

This clonotype was seen only a few times. The V call is TRBV2, the J call TRBJ1-6; TRBD1 aligns across 7 bases. CDR3 size: 14 residues. Trimming cost V 7 bases and J 5 bases; bases outside gene matches: 5. The germline V gene has CDR1 SNHLY and CDR2 FYNNEI. In DNA, the CDR3 is TGTGCCAGCAACAGACAGGGTCATAATTCACCCCTCCACTTT. It translates to CASNRQGHNSPLHF.

This clonotype showed up many times. This chain links TRBV7-2 with TRBJ2-1, with D perhaps matching TRBD1 (5 bases). Trimming cost V 2 bases and J 12 bases, with 14 bases left between them. There are 13 residues in the CDR3. Germline CDR1 and CDR2: SGHTA and FQGNSA. CDR3 loop: CASSLKGARGQFF. The CDR3 DNA sequence: TGTGCCAGCAGCTTAAAAGGGGCAAGGGGGCAGTTCTTC.

This clonotype was seen many times. This chain's CDR3 is CASSQEIRSGANVLTF. CDR3 nucleotides: TGTGCCAGCAGCCAAGAGATCCGCTCTGGGGCCAACGTCCTGACTTTC. The rearrangement uses TRBV4-2 and TRBJ2-6; D unclear. This CDR3 spans 16 amino acids. V was cut by 0 bases and J by 0 bases, with 6 bases left in between. Germline V lookup: CDR1 LGHNA, CDR2 YNFKEQ.